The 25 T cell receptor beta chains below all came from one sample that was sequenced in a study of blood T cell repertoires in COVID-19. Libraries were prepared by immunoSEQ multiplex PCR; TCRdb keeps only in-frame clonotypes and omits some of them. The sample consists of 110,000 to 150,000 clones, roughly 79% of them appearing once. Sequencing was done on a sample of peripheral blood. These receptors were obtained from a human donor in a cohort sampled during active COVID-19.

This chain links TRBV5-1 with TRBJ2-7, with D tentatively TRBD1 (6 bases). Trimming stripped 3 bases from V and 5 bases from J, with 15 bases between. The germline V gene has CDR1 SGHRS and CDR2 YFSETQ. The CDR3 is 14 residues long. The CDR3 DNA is TGCGCCAGCAGCTACATGGGGGCGGTCAACGAGCAGTACTTC. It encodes CASSYMGAVNEQYF.

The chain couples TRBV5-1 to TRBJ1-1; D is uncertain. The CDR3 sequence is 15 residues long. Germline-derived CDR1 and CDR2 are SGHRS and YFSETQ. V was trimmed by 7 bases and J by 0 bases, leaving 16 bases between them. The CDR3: CASYPFEGLNTEAFF. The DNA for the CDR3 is TGCGCCAGCTACCCCTTTGAGGGCCTGAACACTGAAGCTTTCTTT.

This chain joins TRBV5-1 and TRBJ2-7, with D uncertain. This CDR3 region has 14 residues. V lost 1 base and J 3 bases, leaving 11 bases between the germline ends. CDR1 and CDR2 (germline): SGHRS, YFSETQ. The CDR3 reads CASSLSRSSYEQYF. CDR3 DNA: TGCGCCAGCAGCTTGTCCAGGTCCAGCTACGAGCAGTACTTC.

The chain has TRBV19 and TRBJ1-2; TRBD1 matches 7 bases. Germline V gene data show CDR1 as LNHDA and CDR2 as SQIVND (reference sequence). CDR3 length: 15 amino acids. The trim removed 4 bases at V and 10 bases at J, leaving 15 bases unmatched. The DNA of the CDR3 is TGTGCCAGTAGTAAGGGGACAGCCAGTCAAGTCGACTACACCTTC. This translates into CASSKGTASQVDYTF.

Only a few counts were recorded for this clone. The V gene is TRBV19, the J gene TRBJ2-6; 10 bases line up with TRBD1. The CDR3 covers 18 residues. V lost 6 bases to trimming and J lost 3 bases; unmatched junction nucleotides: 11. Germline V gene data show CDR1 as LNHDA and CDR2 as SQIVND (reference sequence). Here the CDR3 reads CASSPGTGAFFGANVLTF. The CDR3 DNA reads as TGTGCCAGTAGCCCCGGGACAGGGGCCTTCTTTGGGGCCAACGTCCTGACTTTC.

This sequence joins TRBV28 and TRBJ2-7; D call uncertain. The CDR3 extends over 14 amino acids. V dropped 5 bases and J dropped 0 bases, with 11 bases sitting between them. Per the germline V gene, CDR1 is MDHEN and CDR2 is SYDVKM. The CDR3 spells CASSADTLSYEQYF. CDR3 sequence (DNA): TGTGCCAGCAGTGCCGACACCCTCTCCTACGAGCAGTACTTC. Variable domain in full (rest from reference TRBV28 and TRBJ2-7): DVKVTQSSRYLVKRTGEKVFLECVQDMDHENMFWYRQDPGLGLRLIYFSYDVKMKEKGDIPEGYSVSREKKERFSLILESASTNQTSMYLCASSADTLSYEQYFGPGTRLTVT.

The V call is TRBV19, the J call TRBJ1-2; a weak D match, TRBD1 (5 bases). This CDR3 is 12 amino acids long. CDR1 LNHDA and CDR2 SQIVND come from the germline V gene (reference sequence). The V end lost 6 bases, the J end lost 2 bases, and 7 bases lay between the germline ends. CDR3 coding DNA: TGTGCCAGTAGCAGGGTCAACTATGGCTACACCTTC. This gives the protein CASSRVNYGYTF.

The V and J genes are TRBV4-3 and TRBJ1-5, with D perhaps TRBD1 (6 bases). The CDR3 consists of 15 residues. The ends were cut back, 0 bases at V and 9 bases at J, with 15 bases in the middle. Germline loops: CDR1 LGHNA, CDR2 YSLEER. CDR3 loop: CASSQDWQGKGPQHF. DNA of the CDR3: TGCGCCAGCAGCCAAGATTGGCAGGGGAAAGGGCCCCAGCATTTT.

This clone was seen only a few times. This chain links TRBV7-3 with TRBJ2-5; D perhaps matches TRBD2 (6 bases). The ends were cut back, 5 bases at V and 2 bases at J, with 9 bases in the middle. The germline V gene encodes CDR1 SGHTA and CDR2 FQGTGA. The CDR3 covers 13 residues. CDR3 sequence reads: CASSRRAQETQYF. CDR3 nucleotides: TGTGCCAGCAGCCGGAGGGCACAAGAGACCCAGTACTTC.

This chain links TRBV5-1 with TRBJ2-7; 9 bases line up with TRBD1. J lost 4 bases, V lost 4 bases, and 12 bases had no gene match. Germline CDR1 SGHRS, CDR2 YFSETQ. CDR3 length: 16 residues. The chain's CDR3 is CASSLGQGMGAYEQYF. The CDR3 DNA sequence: TGCGCCAGCAGCCTGGGACAGGGAATGGGGGCTTACGAGCAGTACTTC.

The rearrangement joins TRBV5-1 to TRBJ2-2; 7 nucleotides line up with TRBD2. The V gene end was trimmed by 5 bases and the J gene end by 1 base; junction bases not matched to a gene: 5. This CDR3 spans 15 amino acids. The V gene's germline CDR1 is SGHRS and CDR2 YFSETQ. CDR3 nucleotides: TGCGCCAGCAGTCTGGAGCGGGGGAACACCGGGGAGCTGTTTTTT. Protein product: CASSLERGNTGELFF.

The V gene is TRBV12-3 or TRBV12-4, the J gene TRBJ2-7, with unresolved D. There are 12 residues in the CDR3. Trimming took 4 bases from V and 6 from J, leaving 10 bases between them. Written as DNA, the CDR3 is TGTGCCAGCAGTTCGGCAGGCCTCGAGCAGTACTTC. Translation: CASSSAGLEQYF.

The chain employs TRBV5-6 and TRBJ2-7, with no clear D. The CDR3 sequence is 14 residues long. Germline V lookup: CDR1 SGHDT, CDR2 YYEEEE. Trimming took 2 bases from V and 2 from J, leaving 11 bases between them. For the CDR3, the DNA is TGTGCCAGCAGCTTTACGGTCCCGCCCTACGAGCAGTACTTC. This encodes CASSFTVPPYEQYF.

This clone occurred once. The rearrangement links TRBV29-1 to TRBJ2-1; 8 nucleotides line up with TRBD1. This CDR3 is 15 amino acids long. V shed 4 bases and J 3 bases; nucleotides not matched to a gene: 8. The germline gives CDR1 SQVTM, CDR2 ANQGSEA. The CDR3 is CSVGQGAYHYNEQFF. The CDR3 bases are TGCAGCGTTGGCCAGGGGGCCTACCACTACAATGAGCAGTTCTTC.

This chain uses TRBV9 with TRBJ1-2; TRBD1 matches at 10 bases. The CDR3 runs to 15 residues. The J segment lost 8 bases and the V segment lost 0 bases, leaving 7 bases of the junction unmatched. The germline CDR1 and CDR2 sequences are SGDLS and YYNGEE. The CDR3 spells CASSVAPGTGDGYTF. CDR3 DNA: TGTGCCAGCAGCGTAGCCCCTGGGACAGGGGACGGCTACACCTTC.

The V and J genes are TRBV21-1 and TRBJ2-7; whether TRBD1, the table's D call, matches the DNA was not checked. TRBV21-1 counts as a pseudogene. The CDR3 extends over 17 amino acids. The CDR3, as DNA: TGTGCCAGCCTCGGGACCACCGGGACAGAGGGGGCGGGCGAGCAGTACTTC. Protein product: CASLGTTGTEGAGEQYF.

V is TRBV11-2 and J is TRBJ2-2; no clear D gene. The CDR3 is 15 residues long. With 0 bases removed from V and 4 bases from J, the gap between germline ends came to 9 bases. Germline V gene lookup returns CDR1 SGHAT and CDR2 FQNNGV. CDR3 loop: CASSLERISTGELFF. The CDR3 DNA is TGTGCCAGCAGCTTAGAGAGGATCTCCACCGGGGAGCTGTTTTTT.

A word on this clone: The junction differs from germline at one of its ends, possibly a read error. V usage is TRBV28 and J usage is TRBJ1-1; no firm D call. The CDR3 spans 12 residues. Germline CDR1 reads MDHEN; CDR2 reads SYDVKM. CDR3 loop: CASRDGNSEAFF. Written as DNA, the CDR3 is TGTGCCAGCAGGGACGGGAACAGTGAAGCTTTCTTT.

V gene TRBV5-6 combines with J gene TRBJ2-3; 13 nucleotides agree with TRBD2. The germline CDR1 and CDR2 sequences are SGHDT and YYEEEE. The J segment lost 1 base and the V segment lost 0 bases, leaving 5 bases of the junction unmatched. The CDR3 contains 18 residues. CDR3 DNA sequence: TGTGCCAGCAGCTTGGGACTAGCGGGAGGAGGGGGCACAGATACGCAGTATTTT. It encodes CASSLGLAGGGGTDTQYF. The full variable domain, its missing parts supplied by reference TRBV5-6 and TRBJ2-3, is DAGVTQSPTHLIKTRGQQVTLRCSPKSGHDTVSWYQQALGQGPQFIFQYYEEEERQRGNFPDRFSGHQFPNYSSELNVNALLLGDSALYLCASSLGLAGGGGTDTQYFGPGTRLTVL.

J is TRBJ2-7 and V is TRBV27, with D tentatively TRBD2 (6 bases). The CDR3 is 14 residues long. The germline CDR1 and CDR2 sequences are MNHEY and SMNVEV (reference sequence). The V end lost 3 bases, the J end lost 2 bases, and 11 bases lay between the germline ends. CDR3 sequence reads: CASSLEGPTYEQYF. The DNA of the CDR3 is TGTGCCAGCAGTTTGGAGGGGCCGACCTACGAGCAGTACTTC.

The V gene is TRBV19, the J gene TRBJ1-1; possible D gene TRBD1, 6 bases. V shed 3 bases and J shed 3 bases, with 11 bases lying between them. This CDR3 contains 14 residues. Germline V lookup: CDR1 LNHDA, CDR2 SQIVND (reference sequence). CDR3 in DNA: TGTGCCAGTAGTATCAGGGGTTGGGACACTGAAGCTTTCTTT. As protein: CASSIRGWDTEAFF.

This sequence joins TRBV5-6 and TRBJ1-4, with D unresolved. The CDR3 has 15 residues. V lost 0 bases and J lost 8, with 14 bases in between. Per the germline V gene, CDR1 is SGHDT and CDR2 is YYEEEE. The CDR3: CASSLGFYSFEKLFF. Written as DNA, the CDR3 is TGTGCCAGCAGCTTGGGTTTTTACTCCTTCGAAAAACTGTTTTTT.

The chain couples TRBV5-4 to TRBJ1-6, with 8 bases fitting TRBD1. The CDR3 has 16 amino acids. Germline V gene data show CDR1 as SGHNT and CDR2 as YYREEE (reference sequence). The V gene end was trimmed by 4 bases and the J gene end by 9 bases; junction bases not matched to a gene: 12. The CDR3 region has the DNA TGTGCCAGCAGCCCCACGTTGGCAGGGGGCATTTCACCCCTCCACTTT. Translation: CASSPTLAGGISPLHF.

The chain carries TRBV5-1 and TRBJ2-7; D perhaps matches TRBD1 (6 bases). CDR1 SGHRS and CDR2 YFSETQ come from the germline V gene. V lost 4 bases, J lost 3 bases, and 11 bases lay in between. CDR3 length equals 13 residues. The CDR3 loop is CASSLRDNYEQYF. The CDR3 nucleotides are TGCGCCAGCAGCCTCCGGGACAACTACGAGCAGTACTTC. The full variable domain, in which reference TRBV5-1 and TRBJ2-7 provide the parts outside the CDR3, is KAGVTQTPRYLIKTRGQQVTLSCSPISGHRSVSWYQQTPGQGLQFLFEYFSETQRNKGNFPGRFSGRQFSNSRSEMNVSTLELGDSALYLCASSLRDNYEQYFGPGTRLTVT.

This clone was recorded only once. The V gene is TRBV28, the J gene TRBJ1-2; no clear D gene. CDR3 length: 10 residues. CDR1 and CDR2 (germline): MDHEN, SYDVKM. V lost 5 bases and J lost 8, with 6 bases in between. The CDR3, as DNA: TGTGCCAGCAGTGCGGGGGGCTACACCTTC. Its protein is CASSAGGYTF.